This is a list of T cell receptor beta chains from one sample in a study of shared clonotypes between healthy human individuals. Clones were read by immunoSEQ multiplex PCR, and TCRdb kept only the in-frame ones, dropping some. Of about 980,000 clones listed, less than 85% are singletons. The specimen sequenced was memory CD4+ T cells sorted from blood. Receptor source: a man between 18 and 35 years old in good health. Each CDR3 is given with its conserved first and last residue. The D gene is left open where the match is weak. Size tells how often a clone was seen (once, few, many) or the class of an expanded clone, and some rows leave it out.

size,V,D,J,CDR3,DNA
-,TRBV19,-,TRBJ2-7,CASSPGTIEPYEQYF,TGTGCCAGTAGTCCCGGGACCATAGAACCCTACGAGCAGTACTTC
-,TRBV7-3,-,TRBJ2-6,CASSLRTSGANVLTF,TGTGCCAGCAGCTTAAGGACTTCTGGGGCCAACGTCCTGACTTTC
few,TRBV2,TRBD2,TRBJ2-7,CASSRILALTYEQYF,TGTGCCAGCAGTCGAATACTAGCGTTGACCTACGAGCAGTACTTC
-,TRBV21-1,-,TRBJ2-5,CASSKGRGQETQYF,TGTGCCAGCAGCAAAGGCAGGGGGCAAGAGACCCAGTACTTC
-,TRBV30,-,TRBJ1-6,CAWSAPGAGRNSPLHF,TGTGCCTGGAGTGCCCCGGGTGCAGGGAGAAATTCACCCCTCCACTTT
-,TRBV7-3,-,TRBJ2-3,CASSPGLHTDTQYF,TGTGCCAGCAGCCCGGGACTTCACACAGATACGCAGTATTTT
-,TRBV6-5,-,TRBJ2-7,CATRRVAVPYEQYF,TGTGCCACCAGACGAGTAGCGGTACCTTACGAGCAGTACTTC
-,TRBV5-4,-,TRBJ2-1,CASSLGPVGNEQFF,TGTGCCAGCAGCTTGGGGCCTGTAGGGAATGAGCAGTTCTTC
-,TRBV2,TRBD1,TRBJ1-2,CASSETGVRYGYTF,TGTGCCAGCAGTGAGACAGGGGTTAGGTATGGCTACACCTTC
-,TRBV15,-,TRBJ1-1,CATSRDLSEAFF,TGTGCCACCAGCAGAGACCTCTCTGAAGCTTTCTTT
many,TRBV10-3,-,TRBJ1-2,CAISRGGVRDGYTF,TGTGCCATCAGTCGAGGCGGGGTCCGTGATGGCTACACCTTC
-,TRBV13,-,TRBJ1-5,CASSLNRGQPQHF,TGTGCCAGCAGCTTAAATCGTGGTCAGCCCCAGCATTTT
-,TRBV5-1,-,TRBJ1-2,CASSLGDTRSSGYTF,TGCGCCAGCAGCTTAGGGGACACCCGATCCTCTGGCTACACCTTC
-,TRBV6-5,-,TRBJ2-1,CASRPDPHPYNEQFF,TGTGCCAGCAGACCAGACCCCCACCCTTACAATGAGCAGTTCTTC
-,TRBV5-1,TRBD1,TRBJ1-6,CASRAGTGVSPLHF,TGCGCCAGCAGGGCCGGGACAGGGGTCTCACCCCTCCACTTT
-,TRBV7-2,-,TRBJ2-7,CASSLTGLSIEQYF,TGTGCCAGCAGCCTCACGGGCCTCTCCATCGAGCAGTACTTC
-,TRBV11-2,TRBD2,TRBJ2-5,CASSSILAEQETQYF,TGTGCCAGCAGCTCGATTCTAGCGGAACAAGAGACCCAGTACTTC
-,TRBV5-6,TRBD1,TRBJ2-1,CASRGRTGSTYNEQFF,TGTGCCAGCAGAGGGCGGACAGGGTCTACCTACAATGAGCAGTTCTTC
-,TRBV5-1,TRBD2,TRBJ2-1,CASSLGTSVNNEQFF,TGCGCCAGCAGCTTGGGCACTAGCGTCAACAATGAGCAGTTCTTC
-,TRBV19,TRBD1,TRBJ1-2,CASSIKGGQNYGYTF,TGTGCCAGTAGTATAAAGGGGGGACAGAACTATGGCTACACCTTC
-,TRBV5-4,TRBD1,TRBJ1-1,CASSMEQGAGTEAFF,TGTGCCAGCAGCATGGAACAGGGGGCTGGCACTGAAGCTTTCTTT
-,TRBV9,-,TRBJ2-3,CASGGTSTDTQYF,TGTGCCAGCGGCGGGACTAGCACAGATACGCAGTATTTT
-,TRBV27,-,TRBJ2-5,CASSSGNQMRTQYF,TGTGCCAGCAGTTCAGGGAATCAAATGAGGACCCAGTACTTC
-,TRBV27,-,TRBJ2-3,CASSLLYGGGWSTDTQYF,TGTGCCAGCAGTCTATTATACGGGGGAGGATGGAGCACAGATACGCAGTATTTT
-,TRBV6-5,-,TRBJ1-4,CASSYSIQGGEKLFF,TGTGCCAGCAGTTACTCGATTCAGGGAGGTGAAAAACTGTTTTTT
once,TRBV7-2,-,TRBJ2-3,CASGSGGVSTDTQYF,TGTGCCAGCGGGTCCGGCGGGGTTAGCACAGATACGCAGTATTTT
-,TRBV7-2,TRBD2,TRBJ2-5,CASSSRLAGGPKGETQYF,TGTGCCAGCAGCTCTCGACTAGCGGGAGGGCCGAAAGGGGAGACCCAGTACTTC
-,TRBV9,-,TRBJ2-7,CASSVEGGPGDEQYF,TGTGCCAGCAGCGTAGAGGGGGGCCCTGGGGACGAGCAGTACTTC
-,TRBV18,-,TRBJ1-3,CASSPRGDGNTIYF,TGTGCCAGCTCACCACGGGGAGATGGAAACACCATATATTTT
-,TRBV5-4,-,TRBJ2-7,CASSFVGARGEQYF,TGTGCCAGCAGCTTTGTGGGGGCGCGGGGCGAGCAGTACTTC
-,TRBV2,TRBD1,TRBJ1-3,CASSETGGIGNTIYF,TGTGCCAGCAGTGAGACAGGGGGTATCGGAAACACCATATATTTT
once,TRBV7-2,-,TRBJ2-3,CASSFPSTDTQYF,TGTGCCAGCAGCTTTCCTAGCACAGATACGCAGTATTTT
many,TRBV5-1,-,TRBJ2-3,CASSLIGDTDTQYF,TGCGCCAGCAGCTTGATCGGGGACACAGATACGCAGTATTTT
-,TRBV7-9,-,TRBJ2-7,CASSSPKGTEQYF,TGTGCCAGCAGCTCACCTAAGGGGACAGAGCAGTACTTC
-,TRBV10-2,-,TRBJ2-2,CASQVDFSGELFF,TGCGCCTCGCAGGTGGATTTCTCCGGGGAGCTGTTTTTT
-,TRBV7-6,-,TRBJ1-5,CASSLAQAAWVDNQPQHF,TGTGCCAGCAGCTTAGCGCAGGCGGCATGGGTTGACAATCAGCCCCAGCATTTT
-,TRBV18,TRBD1,TRBJ1-4,CASSPWTGIDEKLFF,TGTGCCAGCTCACCATGGACAGGGATCGATGAAAAACTGTTTTTT
-,TRBV11-2,TRBD1,TRBJ2-5,CASSLSQGGQVRETQYF,TGTGCCAGCAGCTTATCGCAGGGGGGACAGGTCCGAGAGACCCAGTACTTC
-,TRBV7-7,TRBD2,TRBJ2-7,CASSLPPTSGEPYEQYF,TGTGCTAGCAGCTTACCGCCGACTAGCGGAGAGCCCTACGAGCAGTACTTC
few,TRBV5-1,TRBD1,TRBJ1-1,CASTRTGETEAFF,TGCGCCAGCACCCGCACAGGGGAAACTGAAGCTTTCTTT
-,TRBV5-4,TRBD2,TRBJ2-1,CASSSGVLAGNNEQFF,TGTGCCAGCAGCTCTGGGGTTCTAGCGGGAAACAATGAGCAGTTCTTC
-,TRBV5-6,-,TRBJ2-5,CASSLGGASWQETQYF,TGTGCCAGCAGCTTGGGGGGCGCATCCTGGCAAGAGACCCAGTACTTC
few,TRBV30,-,TRBJ1-2,CAWSPGLRYGYTF,TGTGCCTGGAGCCCCGGACTGAGGTATGGCTACACCTTC
many,TRBV5-4,TRBD1,TRBJ2-7,CASSKGQQAYEQYF,TGTGCCAGCAGCAAGGGACAGCAAGCCTACGAGCAGTACTTC
-,TRBV19,TRBD1,TRBJ1-5,CASNRREQGRNQPQHF,TGTGCCAGCAATCGACGAGAACAGGGGCGGAATCAGCCCCAGCATTTT
-,TRBV7-2,-,TRBJ2-7,CASSLAGQGGKQYF,TGTGCCAGCAGTCTTGCGGGCCAGGGTGGTAAGCAGTACTTC
-,TRBV2,-,TRBJ1-6,CASGEAAKSPLHF,TGTGCCAGCGGGGAGGCAGCTAAGTCACCCCTCCACTTT
few,TRBV29-1,-,TRBJ1-6,CSLTLSNSPLHF,TGCAGCCTTACGTTGAGCAATTCACCCCTCCACTTT
-,TRBV2,-,TRBJ2-3,CASSSLLADTQYF,TGTGCCAGCAGTTCCCTCCTGGCAGATACGCAGTATTTT
-,TRBV28,TRBD2,TRBJ2-1,CASLGLAGIEQFF,TGTGCCAGCTTGGGACTAGCGGGGATTGAGCAGTTCTTC
-,TRBV7-2,-,TRBJ1-1,CASSVGRNTEAFF,TGTGCCAGCAGCGTAGGTAGGAACACTGAAGCTTTCTTT
-,TRBV5-1,-,TRBJ2-3,CASSLESGVSTDTQYF,TGCGCCAGCAGCTTGGAATCGGGGGTTAGCACAGATACGCAGTATTTT
-,TRBV13,-,TRBJ1-1,CASSLLRGSRDTEAFF,TGTGCCAGCAGCTTACTCCGGGGCTCAAGGGACACTGAAGCTTTCTTT
once,TRBV5-1,-,TRBJ1-1,CASSVGWGLNTEAFF,TGCGCCAGCAGCGTTGGATGGGGTCTGAACACTGAAGCTTTCTTT
-,TRBV5-1,-,TRBJ2-3,CASSFRAGTTDTQYF,TGCGCCAGCAGCTTTAGGGCGGGGACCACAGATACGCAGTATTTT
-,TRBV6-1,-,TRBJ1-4,CASSPAGLANEKLFF,TGTGCCAGCAGTCCAGCGGGGTTGGCTAATGAAAAACTGTTTTTT
-,TRBV2,-,TRBJ1-5,CASRRAGDQPQHF,TGTGCCAGCCGACGAGCAGGAGATCAGCCCCAGCATTTT